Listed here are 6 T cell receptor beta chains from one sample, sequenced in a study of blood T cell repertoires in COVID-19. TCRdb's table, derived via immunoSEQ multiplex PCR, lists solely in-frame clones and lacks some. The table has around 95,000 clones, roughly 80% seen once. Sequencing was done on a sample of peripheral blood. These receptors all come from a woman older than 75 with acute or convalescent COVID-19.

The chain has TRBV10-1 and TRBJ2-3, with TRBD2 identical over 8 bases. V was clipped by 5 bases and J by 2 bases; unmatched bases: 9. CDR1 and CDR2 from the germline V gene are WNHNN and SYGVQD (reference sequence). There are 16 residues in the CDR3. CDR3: CASSKNSGGTTDTQYF. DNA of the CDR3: TGCGCCAGCAGTAAGAACAGCGGGGGTACCACAGATACGCAGTATTTT.

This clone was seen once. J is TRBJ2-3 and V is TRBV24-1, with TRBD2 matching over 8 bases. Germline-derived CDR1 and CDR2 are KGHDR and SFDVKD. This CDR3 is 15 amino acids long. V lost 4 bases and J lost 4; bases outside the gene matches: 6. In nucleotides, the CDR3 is TGTGCCACCAGTGACGTAGCGGGAACCTCAGATACGCAGTATTTT. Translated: CATSDVAGTSDTQYF.

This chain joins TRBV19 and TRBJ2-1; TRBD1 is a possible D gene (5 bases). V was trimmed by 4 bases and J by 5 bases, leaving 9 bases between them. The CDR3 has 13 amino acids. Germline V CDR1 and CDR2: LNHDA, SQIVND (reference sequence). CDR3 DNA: TGTGCCAGTAGTACGGACACCGACAATGAGCAGTTCTTC. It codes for CASSTDTDNEQFF.

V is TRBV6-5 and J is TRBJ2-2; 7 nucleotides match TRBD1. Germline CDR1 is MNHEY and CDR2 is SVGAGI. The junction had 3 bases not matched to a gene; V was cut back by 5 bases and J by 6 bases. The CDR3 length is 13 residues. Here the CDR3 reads CASSLQGSGELFF. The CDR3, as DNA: TGTGCCAGCAGTCTACAGGGGTCCGGGGAGCTGTTTTTT.

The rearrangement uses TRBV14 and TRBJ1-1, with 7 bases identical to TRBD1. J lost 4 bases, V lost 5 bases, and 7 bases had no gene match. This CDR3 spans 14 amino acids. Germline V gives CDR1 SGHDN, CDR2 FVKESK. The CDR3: CASSAQGFGTEAFF. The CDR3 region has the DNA TGTGCCAGCAGCGCACAGGGGTTTGGCACTGAAGCTTTCTTT.

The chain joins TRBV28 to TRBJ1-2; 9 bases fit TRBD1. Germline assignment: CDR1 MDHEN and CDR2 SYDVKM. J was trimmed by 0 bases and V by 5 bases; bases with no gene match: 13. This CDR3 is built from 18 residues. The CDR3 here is CASSARTGGARTNYGYTF. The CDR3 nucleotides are TGTGCCAGCAGTGCCAGAACAGGGGGCGCGAGGACTAACTATGGCTACACCTTC.